This TCR beta chain is drawn from a study of cytomegalovirus exposure and HLA in healthy donors. Background on the study: A prior analysis found roughly 110 million unique TCR beta sequences from 150 million to 200 million T cells.

V lost 8 bases and J 8 bases, leaving 19 bases between the germline ends. CDR3 size: 14 residues. Germline values: CDR1 SGHNT, CDR2 YENEEA. Primers: 60 Vbeta forward and 13 Jbeta reverse. The protocol was immunoSEQ multiplex PCR, while the TCRdb copy is restricted to in-frame clones and leaves out a portion. The profile shows about 120,000 clones, 65% to 80% of them singletons. This receptor was taken from a human donor in good health. The sample was PBMCs. The rearrangement joins TRBV11-3 to TRBJ2-1, with D possibly being TRBD2 (6 bases). This CDR3 reads CASGNYREPDEQFF. CDR3 bases: TGTGCCAGCGGCAATTACCGGGAGCCCGATGAGCAGTTCTTC.